These T cell receptor beta chains were read from a single sample in a study of T-cell memory formation after mild COVID-19. TCRdb reprocessed the 5' RACE reads with MiXCR, giving one entry per CDR3 protein. The table lists 250,000 to 350,000 distinct CDR3 sequences, 15% of them singletons. Sequencing was performed on PBMCs or a T cell subset sorted from them (not recorded which). The receptors come from a man younger than 35 who had mild COVID-19 (a few samples of this study predate the infection). Cell type and time point are not known. The CDR3 runs from the conserved cysteine through the conserved F or W.

J | V | CDR3
TRBJ2-2 | TRBV10-3 | CAISAILDTGELFF
TRBJ2-5 | TRBV7-2 | CASSLEPAGVTQYF
TRBJ1-2 | TRBV4-3 | CASSQVQGDPYGYTF
TRBJ2-7 | TRBV7-2 | CASSLSGTGIPYEQYF
TRBJ1-3 | TRBV18 | CASSPEQGSGNTIYF
TRBJ2-5 | TRBV12-3/TRBV12-4 | CASSWIVGETQYF
TRBJ2-5 | TRBV7-8 | CASGRDSETQYF
TRBJ1-5 | TRBV16 | CASSQSGGGAGGQPQHF
TRBJ1-5 | TRBV29-1 | CSVLTGNQPQHF
TRBJ2-1 | TRBV7-2 | CASSLGPSGVGQFF
TRBJ1-1 | TRBV5-6 | CASSLPTGLTEAFF
TRBJ1-1 | TRBV18 | CASSPPKGRAEAFF
TRBJ1-2 | TRBV10-3 | CAISESLDLPGYTF